This is a list of T cell receptor beta chains from one sample in a study of T cell repertoires in cytomegalovirus infection. TCRdb passed the reads through MiXCR, listing each CDR3 protein once. The data hold 250,000 to 300,000 distinct CDR3 sequences, with roughly an eighth observed a single time. Specimen: PBMCs. These receptors were obtained from a human donor in good health (CMV status not recorded). Some clones in this sample may be carry-over from other donors' samples. Each CDR3 is given with its conserved first and last residue. The order of the fields is D gene, V gene, clone size, J gene, CDR3 DNA, CDR3 protein. A D gene is named only where the DNA matches it firmly. Clone size is stated in some rows and not others, as once, few, many or a class when expanded.

TRBD2	TRBV7-6	many	TRBJ2-3	TGTGCCAGCAGTATTAGCGGGGGGGACACAGATACGCAGTATTTT	CASSISGGDTDTQYF
NA	TRBV28	NA	TRBJ2-3	TGTGCCAGCCGCCCCGGTGGGGCCACAGATACGCAGTATTTT	CASRPGGATDTQYF
TRBD2	TRBV28	few	TRBJ2-5	TGTGCCAGCAGCCCTCTAGCGGGCACCAACCAAGAGACCCAGTACTTC	CASSPLAGTNQETQYF
TRBD1	TRBV5-1	few	TRBJ2-2	TGCGCCAGCAGCTTTGACAGGGGAGAAACCGGGGAGCTGTTTTTT	CASSFDRGETGELFF
NA	TRBV4-1	NA	TRBJ2-1	TGCGCCAGCAGCCAAGATGTGGGGACAAGACTAGGAGGCAGGGCAACCTACAATGAGCAGTTCTTC	CASSQDVGTRLGGRATYNEQFF
NA	TRBV6-6	NA	TRBJ1-5	TGTGCCAGCAGTAACCTCCGCAATCAGCCCCAGCATTTT	CASSNLRNQPQHF
NA	TRBV7-9	few	TRBJ1-2	TGTGCCAGCAGCTTAGACGGAATTAACTATGGCTACACCTTC	CASSLDGINYGYTF
NA	TRBV5-5	few	TRBJ1-5	TGTGCCAGCAGCTTGGCCCAGGGGTGGGGTCAGCCCCAGCATTTT	CASSLAQGWGQPQHF
TRBD1	TRBV20-1	few	TRBJ1-2	TGCAGTGCCAAACAGGGGGACTATGGCTACACCTTC	CSAKQGDYGYTF
TRBD1	TRBV7-9	many	TRBJ2-7	TGTGCCAGCAGCATACCGGGACAGGGAGTTTACGAGCAGTACTTC	CASSIPGQGVYEQYF
TRBD1	TRBV5-1	NA	TRBJ1-1	TGCGCCAGCAGCAGGGACAGGGGTGGGGGCACTGAAGCTTTCTTT	CASSRDRGGGTEAFF
NA	TRBV28	NA	TRBJ1-5	TGTGCCGGCAGCGGGGGGATGGGGCGTCAGCCCCAGCATTTT	CAGSGGMGRQPQHF
NA	TRBV9	NA	TRBJ1-2	TGTGCCAGCAGCGTCGACCAGGACAGATCCTATGGCTACACCTTC	CASSVDQDRSYGYTF
NA	TRBV6-2/TRBV6-3	many	TRBJ1-5	TGTGCCAGCAGTTATACAGGGACTGATAGTAGCAATCAGCCCCAGCATTTT	CASSYTGTDSSNQPQHF
NA	TRBV28	many	TRBJ1-5	TGTGCCAGCAGTTTAATTGGGATTCAGCCCCAGCATTTT	CASSLIGIQPQHF
TRBD1	TRBV7-9	many	TRBJ2-3	TGTGCCAGCAGCTTTGGGACAGGGGCAGATACGCAGTATTTT	CASSFGTGADTQYF
NA	TRBV7-8	many	TRBJ2-3	TGTGCCAGCAGCTTAGCGGCGGGGGCTCTGCAGTATTTT	CASSLAAGALQYF
NA	TRBV29-1	NA	TRBJ1-1	TGCAGCGTTGGTAGCGTGGGCACTGAAGCTTTCTTT	CSVGSVGTEAFF
TRBD2	TRBV29-1	NA	TRBJ2-7	TGCGCGGGGGGTACCCCTTACGAGCAGTACTTC	CAGGTPYEQYF
NA	TRBV20-1	few	TRBJ2-7	TGCAGTGCTAGTCCAGGCAGGGGCATGACCTACGAGCAGTACTTC	CSASPGRGMTYEQYF
NA	TRBV12-3/TRBV12-4	many	TRBJ2-4	TGTGCCAGCAGCTGGGGAGGAAACATTCAGTACTTC	CASSWGGNIQYF
NA	TRBV5-4	many	TRBJ2-5	TGTGCCAGCAGCTTGGCTGAGGCTATCTTGGAGACCCAGTACTTC	CASSLAEAILETQYF
TRBD2	TRBV7-3	many	TRBJ2-5	TGTGCCAGCAGCTTAACGGCGTCAGTTAGCGGGGTTTCAGAGACCCAGTACTTC	CASSLTASVSGVSETQYF
TRBD1	TRBV6-4	few	TRBJ2-3	TGTGCCAGCAGGCGACAGGGGGATTCAGATACGCAGTATTTT	CASRRQGDSDTQYF
NA	TRBV11-2	many	TRBJ2-3	TGTGCCAGCAGCTTAGATCCAGGGGGGAGAACAGATACGCAGTATTTT	CASSLDPGGRTDTQYF
NA	TRBV9	NA	TRBJ2-1	TGTGCCAGCAGCGCGTACTATGGGGGGGCTACCTACAATGAGCAGTTCTTC	CASSAYYGGATYNEQFF
NA	TRBV14	NA	TRBJ2-7	TGTGCCAGCAGCCAAGGGGTTGGGGTTTACGAGCAGTACTTC	CASSQGVGVYEQYF
NA	TRBV7-2	many	TRBJ1-6	TGTGCCAGCAGCTTGTTGGGACCCTTAAATTCACCCCTCCACTTT	CASSLLGPLNSPLHF
NA	TRBV28	many	TRBJ2-7	TGTGCCAGCACTCCCCTCCAGGGCAAAGCCTACGAGCAGTACTTC	CASTPLQGKAYEQYF
NA	TRBV20-1	many	TRBJ1-2	TGCAGTGCTAGAGAGGGGACGGTGGGCTACACCTTC	CSAREGTVGYTF
NA	TRBV10-3	few	TRBJ2-7	TGTGCCATCAGTCGCTGGGGCGTGAGCTCCTACGAGCAGTACTTC	CAISRWGVSSYEQYF
NA	TRBV27	NA	TRBJ2-3	TGTGCCAGCAGTTTCGGGCCTCACGGGCTTACAGATACGCAGTATTTT	CASSFGPHGLTDTQYF
NA	TRBV28	few	TRBJ2-7	TGTGCCAGCAGTCAGACTAGCTACGAGCAGTACTTC	CASSQTSYEQYF
TRBD2	TRBV29-1	many	TRBJ2-7	TGCAGCGTTTCACTAGCGGGCAGGGACGAGCAGTACTTC	CSVSLAGRDEQYF
TRBD2	TRBV5-6	NA	TRBJ2-1	TGTGCCAGCAGCTTCGGGACTACCTACAATGAGCAGTTCTTC	CASSFGTTYNEQFF
TRBD1	TRBV19	many	TRBJ2-5	TGTGCCAGTAGTGTAGGACAGGTGGGGCAAGAGACCCAGTACTTC	CASSVGQVGQETQYF
NA	TRBV28	many	TRBJ1-5	TGTGCCAGCCACGACGGCAATCAGCCCCAGCATTTT	CASHDGNQPQHF
NA	TRBV10-3	few	TRBJ1-2	TGTGCCATCAGCCGGCAGAAGTTGGAAGGCTACACCTTC	CAISRQKLEGYTF
NA	TRBV15	NA	TRBJ2-5	TGTGCCACCAGCAGAGGCCCAGAGACCCAGTACTTC	CATSRGPETQYF
NA	TRBV28	NA	TRBJ2-3	TGTGCCAGTTCCGTTTCAGGTAGTCTCCGGGATACGCAGTATTTT	CASSVSGSLRDTQYF
TRBD1	TRBV6-4	many	TRBJ1-6	TGTGCCAGCACCGCGGACAGGAATTCACCCCTCCACTTT	CASTADRNSPLHF
TRBD2	TRBV6-1	many	TRBJ2-3	TGTGCCAGCAGGGAAGGAGCGGGAGATACCGCAGATACGCAGTATTTT	CASREGAGDTADTQYF
NA	TRBV14	many	TRBJ1-1	TGTGCCAGCAGCCAAGATTGGGGGACGGGGGCGGCTTTCTTT	CASSQDWGTGAAFF
NA	TRBV15	few	TRBJ1-5	TGTGCCACCAGCAGGGGGGCGGTCAATCAGCCCCAGCATTTT	CATSRGAVNQPQHF
NA	TRBV6-8	few	TRBJ2-3	TGTGCCAGCAGTTACTCTCGGCTGTTCACAGATACGCAGTATTTT	CASSYSRLFTDTQYF
NA	TRBV20-1	few	TRBJ1-1	TGCAGTGCCTTAATGAACACTGAAGCTTTCTTT	CSALMNTEAFF
NA	TRBV20-1	NA	TRBJ2-1	TGCAGTGCTAGAGTGCCAAAGAGTATTGAGCAGTTCTTC	CSARVPKSIEQFF
TRBD2	TRBV7-8	many	TRBJ2-2	TGTGCCAGCAGCTCGGGACTAGCGGGAGTCTGGACCGGGGAGCTGTTTTTT	CASSSGLAGVWTGELFF
TRBD2	TRBV29-1	few	TRBJ2-1	TGCAGCGTTAAGGGTTTAACGGGAGGGCCCGGTGAGCAGTTCTTC	CSVKGLTGGPGEQFF
NA	TRBV5-4	NA	TRBJ2-1	TGTGCCAGCAGCTTAGGGGGGACGAATGAGCAGTTCTTC	CASSLGGTNEQFF